This T cell receptor (beta chain) stems from a study of naive and memory T cell subsets. An oligonucleotide containing a UMI was ligated to the 3' end of TCR cDNA. Four PCR rounds used nested alpha and beta constant region primers plus the SP2 primer. A single record per CDR3 protein comes from TCRdb applying MiXCR to the 5' RACE reads. The table has tens of thousands of distinct CDR3 sequences, 7.2% seen once. This clonotype has ten or more counts. Germline V gene sequence: CDR1 DFQATT, CDR2 SNEGSKA (reference sequence). Trimming removed 3 bases from V and 6 bases from J, with 17 bases in between. CDR3 length: 14 amino acids.

This clonotype originated in a male donor in good health. The V call is TRBV20-1, the J call TRBJ2-5; D is perhaps TRBD2 (6 bases). The CDR3 DNA sequence: TGCAGTGCTAGTTGGCCCGGAGGGAGGCAGACCCAGTACTTC. It translates to CSASWPGGRQTQYF.